The 24 T cell receptor beta chains listed next were all sequenced from one sample in a study of T cell changes during pregnancy in multiple sclerosis. Assay: immunoSEQ multiplex PCR; the TCRdb copy retains only in-frame clones and omits some. The data show fewer than 70,000 clones, about nine tenths seen once. The sequenced sample was peripheral blood, obtained in the first trimester of pregnancy. These receptors all come from a female donor with multiple sclerosis, enrolled in a pregnancy study.

The chain has TRBV29-1 and TRBJ2-1; 9 bases match TRBD2. The trim removed 4 bases at V and 4 bases at J, leaving 8 bases unmatched. Per germline, CDR1 SQVTM and CDR2 ANQGSEA. CDR3 length equals 15 residues. The CDR3 DNA reads as TGCAGCGTTGCACCGGGACTAGCAGGGTACAATGAGCAGTTCTTC. Translating it yields CSVAPGLAGYNEQFF.

The rearrangement uses TRBV7-3 and TRBJ2-1; D is possibly TRBD2 (6 bases). Trimming cost V 2 bases and J 5 bases, with 10 bases left between them. Germline V gene lookup returns CDR1 SGHTA and CDR2 FQGTGA. The CDR3 runs to 14 residues. The CDR3 region has the DNA TGTGCCAGCAGCTTAGCGGGGTCGAACAATGAGCAGTTCTTC. This gives the protein CASSLAGSNNEQFF.

The chain employs TRBV30 and TRBJ1-4; TRBD1 might be the D (5 bases). Trimming took 5 bases from V and 2 from J, leaving 9 bases between them. Germline V gene sequence: CDR1 GTSNPN, CDR2 SVGIG (reference sequence). The CDR3 is 13 residues long. The CDR3 spells CAWSGFTNEKLFF. In DNA form, the CDR3 reads TGTGCCTGGTCAGGGTTCACTAATGAAAAACTGTTTTTT.

The rearrangement uses TRBV15 and TRBJ2-1, with 12 nucleotides matching TRBD2. V dropped 0 bases and J dropped 9; count of bases not matched to a gene: 12. The CDR3 consists of 18 residues. Germline values: CDR1 LNHNV, CDR2 YYDKDF (reference sequence). For the CDR3, the DNA is TGTGCCACCAGCAGAGAGGAAGATATAACTAGCGGGAGGTTTGAGCAGTTCTTC. Protein product: CATSREEDITSGRFEQFF. Together with reference TRBV15 and TRBJ2-1, the CDR3 gives the full variable domain: DAMVIQNPRYQVTQFGKPVTLSCSQTLNHNVMYWYQQKSSQAPKLLFHYYDKDFNNEADTPDNFQSRRPNTSFCFLDIRSPGLGDTAMYLCATSREEDITSGRFEQFFGPGTRLTVL.

This rearrangement joins TRBV19 to TRBJ1-2, with TRBD1 as a possible D gene (5 bases). The length of the CDR3 is 11 residues. The ends were cut back, 7 bases at V and 8 bases at J, with 11 bases in the middle. The germline V gene encodes CDR1 LNHDA and CDR2 SQIVND (reference sequence). Here the CDR3 reads CASTRAGGYTF. The CDR3 nucleotides read TGTGCCAGTACCAGGGCCGGGGGCTACACCTTC.

The CDR3 region is CASSERQVYGYTF. CDR3 nucleotides: TGTGCCAGCAGTGAACGACAGGTCTATGGCTACACCTTC. The V call is TRBV2, the J call TRBJ1-2, with D possibly TRBD1 on 6 matching bases. The V end lost 2 bases, the J end lost 4 bases, and 8 bases lay between the germline ends. CDR3 length: 13 amino acids. The germline gives CDR1 SNHLY, CDR2 FYNNEI.

This chain connects TRBV2 to TRBJ1-1; D remains ambiguous. The CDR3 is made up of 14 amino acids. Looked up from germline, CDR1 is SNHLY and CDR2 is FYNNEI. Trimming took 4 bases from V and 7 from J, leaving 16 bases between them. The CDR3 region has the DNA TGTGCCAGCAGTGCAGAGGGAAAGATTGGTGAAGCTTTCTTT. Translation gives CASSAEGKIGEAFF. Looking up the rest from reference TRBV2 and TRBJ1-1 gives the full variable domain: EPEVTQTPSHQVTQMGQEVILRCVPISNHLYFYWYRQILGQKVEFLVSFYNNEISEKSEIFDDQFSVERPDGSNFTLKIRSTKLEDSAMYFCASSAEGKIGEAFFGQGTRLTVV.

The rearrangement links TRBV28 to TRBJ2-7; D is perhaps TRBD1 (5 bases). CDR3 length: 15 amino acids. Germline-derived CDR1 and CDR2 are MDHEN and SYDVKM. The V end was cut by 1 base, the J end by 3 bases, with 13 bases between. CDR3 DNA: TGTGCCAGCAGTTTATTTCGTCGGACAAACTACGAGCAGTACTTC. Amino acids: CASSLFRRTNYEQYF.

The chain couples TRBV19 to TRBJ1-1, with TRBD1 matching over 10 bases. Germline lookup yields CDR1 LNHDA and CDR2 SQIVND (reference sequence). This CDR3 has 15 amino acids. With 0 bases clipped from V and 4 bases from J, the junction kept 2 bases outside the gene matches. The CDR3 coding sequence is TGTGCCAGTAGTATAGATTGGACAGGGGGCACTGAAGCTTTCTTT. This translates into CASSIDWTGGTEAFF.

The chain employs TRBV18 and TRBJ2-5, with TRBD1 as a possible D gene (5 bases). Germline lookup yields CDR1 KGHSH and CDR2 LQKENI. The CDR3 length is 13 residues. Trimming took off 3 bases at V and 3 bases at J, with 8 bases between the two ends. CDR3 sequence (DNA): TGTGCCAGCTCACCCCAGGGTGAAGAGACCCAGTACTTC. This sequence encodes CASSPQGEETQYF. Full variable domain (missing parts from reference TRBV18 and TRBJ2-5): NAGVMQNPRHLVRRRGQEARLRCSPMKGHSHVYWYRQLPEEGLKFMVYLQKENIIDESGMPKERFSAEFPKEGPSILRIQQVVRGDSAAYFCASSPQGEETQYFGPGTRLLVL.

The rearrangement uses TRBV27 and TRBJ1-1, with D unclear. V lost 5 bases, J lost 4 bases, and 8 bases lay in between. CDR1 MNHEY and CDR2 SMNVEV come from the germline V gene (reference sequence). The CDR3 runs 12 residues. The CDR3 loop is CASSHLSTEAFF. In DNA, the CDR3 is TGTGCCAGCAGTCACCTCAGCACTGAAGCTTTCTTT.

The J gene is TRBJ2-7, the V gene TRBV5-5, with no clear D. CDR3 length equals 13 residues. Germline values: CDR1 SGHKS, CDR2 YYEKEE (reference sequence). Trimming cost V 1 base and J 2 bases, with 7 bases left between them. The CDR3 reads CASSLTITYEQYF. The CDR3 DNA follows: TGTGCCAGCAGCTTGACAATTACCTACGAGCAGTACTTC.

This chain uses TRBV30 with TRBJ2-7, with TRBD1 identical over 8 bases. Germline CDR1 and CDR2: GTSNPN and SVGIG (reference sequence). The V segment lost 0 bases and the J segment 2 bases; nucleotides outside the gene matches: 12. This CDR3 comprises 17 residues. The CDR3, as DNA: TGTGCCTGGAGTGTAAATTTTATACAGGGGGAACCCTACGAGCAGTACTTC. This translates into CAWSVNFIQGEPYEQYF.

This sequence joins TRBV30 and TRBJ2-3; 11 bases are a match to TRBD1. The CDR3 length is 16 residues. Germline V lookup: CDR1 GTSNPN, CDR2 SVGIG (reference sequence). Trimming at V came to 2 bases and at J to 4 bases, leaving 8 bases not matched to a gene. The CDR3 region is CAWSPGTGGRADTQYF. CDR3 in DNA: TGTGCCTGGAGTCCCGGGACAGGGGGTAGGGCAGATACGCAGTATTTT.

J is TRBJ1-1 and V is TRBV25-1; 8 bases map to TRBD1. V was clipped by 8 bases and J by 3 bases; unmatched bases: 11. CDR3 length: 15 residues. CDR1 MGHDK and CDR2 SYGVNS come from the germline V gene. The chain's CDR3 is CASSESGQGYTEAFF. For the CDR3, the DNA is TGTGCCAGCTCTGAGTCCGGACAGGGCTACACTGAAGCTTTCTTT.

V gene TRBV7-3 combines with J gene TRBJ2-1, with 9 nucleotides matching TRBD1. Per germline, CDR1 SGHTA and CDR2 FQGTGA. J was trimmed by 3 bases and V by 2 bases; bases with no gene match: 8. This CDR3 region has 17 residues. CDR3 protein: CASSLALTGGGYNEQFF. The CDR3 nucleotides read TGTGCCAGCAGCTTAGCCCTTACAGGGGGCGGCTACAATGAGCAGTTCTTC.

This chain uses TRBV7-2 with TRBJ1-3, with TRBD1 as a possible D gene (5 bases). The V gene's germline CDR1 is SGHTA and CDR2 FQGNSA. This CDR3 has 17 amino acids. V was cut by 5 bases and J by 2 bases, with 19 bases left in between. The DNA for the CDR3 is TGTGCCAGCAGCCCCCAAAACACCGCAGGGACTGGAAACACCATATATTTT. It encodes CASSPQNTAGTGNTIYF.

This sequence joins TRBV6-1 and TRBJ1-2; D may be TRBD1 (5 bases). The CDR3 covers 14 residues. Trimming left V 2 bases short and J 8 bases short, with 15 bases between. Germline V gene sequence: CDR1 MNHNS, CDR2 SASEGT. Here the CDR3 DNA reads TGTGCCAGCAGTGAACCCTCGGCGGGGGTCGGCTACACCTTC. Translating gives CASSEPSAGVGYTF.

The chain combines TRBV19 with TRBJ1-5; D remains unclear. This CDR3 is 14 amino acids long. V gave up 1 base and J gave up 0 bases, with 4 bases separating them. Germline V gene data show CDR1 as LNHDA and CDR2 as SQIVND (reference sequence). The CDR3 DNA reads TGTGCCAGTAGTATAGCCTTTAGCAATCAGCCCCAGCATTTT. It translates to CASSIAFSNQPQHF. Full variable domain (missing parts from reference TRBV19 and TRBJ1-5): DGGITQSPKYLFRKEGQNVTLSCEQNLNHDAMYWYRQDPGQGLRLIYYSQIVNDFQKGDIAEGYSVSREKKESFPLTVTSAQKNPTAFYLCASSIAFSNQPQHFGDGTRLSIL.

This chain links TRBV10-2 with TRBJ2-5; TRBD2 matches at 10 bases. V lost 2 bases, J lost 6 bases, and 6 bases stayed unmatched. Germline V gene sequence: CDR1 WSHSY, CDR2 SAAADI. The CDR3 length is 15 residues. DNA for the CDR3: TGCGCCAGCAGTGAGAAGCGGGGGGGCCGGCAGACCCAGTACTTC. Its protein is CASSEKRGGRQTQYF.

This chain joins TRBV30 and TRBJ2-7, with D possibly being TRBD1 (5 bases). The CDR3 has 14 amino acids. Trimming removed 1 base from V and 0 bases from J, with 10 bases in between. Germline assignment: CDR1 GTSNPN and CDR2 SVGIG (reference sequence). CDR3 nucleotides: TGTGCCTGGAGTGCCAGGGCGTACTCCTACGAGCAGTACTTC. Translation: CAWSARAYSYEQYF.

The rearrangement links TRBV18 to TRBJ1-1; TRBD1 is a possible D gene (5 bases). The CDR3 runs 15 residues. Germline values: CDR1 KGHSH, CDR2 LQKENI. Trimming cost V 7 bases and J 1 base, with 16 bases left between them. The DNA of the CDR3 is TGTGCCAGCTTACAGGCAGGCGCTTGGAACACTGAAGCTTTCTTT. It is translated as CASLQAGAWNTEAFF. Looking up the rest from reference TRBV18 and TRBJ1-1 gives the full variable domain: NAGVMQNPRHLVRRRGQEARLRCSPMKGHSHVYWYRQLPEEGLKFMVYLQKENIIDESGMPKERFSAEFPKEGPSILRIQQVVRGDSAAYFCASLQAGAWNTEAFFGQGTRLTVV.

The genes are TRBV7-8 and TRBJ2-1; possible D gene TRBD2, 6 bases. The ends were cut back, 3 bases at V and 7 bases at J, with 16 bases in the middle. This CDR3 comprises 15 residues. Germline lookup yields CDR1 SGHVS and CDR2 FQNEAQ. CDR3 sequence: CASSLPDGGRNEQFF. The CDR3 DNA follows: TGTGCCAGCAGCTTGCCCGATGGAGGGAGGAATGAGCAGTTCTTC.

The chain recombines TRBV21-1 with TRBJ2-3; TRBD2 is taken as the D call from the table, unchecked against the DNA. TRBV21-1 is flagged as a pseudogene. The length of the CDR3 is 20 residues. CDR3 sequence: CASSKATSGGPNNVTDTQYF. The CDR3 nucleotides read TGTGCCAGCAGCAAAGCTACTAGCGGGGGGCCTAACAATGTCACAGATACGCAGTATTTT.